This TCR beta chain emerged from a study of T cells in Graves' hyperthyroidism and ophthalmopathy. Researchers amplified the TCR beta CDR3 regions from RNA transcripts. Initially, a first-round RT-PCR of the TCR CDR3 employed the HTBI primer set. TCRdb ran MiXCR on the multiplex PCR reads and lists one entry per CDR3 protein. The repertoire holds hundreds of thousands of distinct CDR3 sequences, 38% seen once, with over 8% in the top ten. From under 12 ml of fresh peripheral blood, PBMCs were isolated. The CDR3 is made up of 15 amino acids. J was trimmed by 6 bases and V by 6 bases; bases with no gene match: 8. Germline V gene sequence: CDR1 ENHRY, CDR2 SYGVKD.

This clonotype originated in a man aged 18 to 29 with Graves' hyperthyroidism. The sample comprised blood. V gene TRBV10-3 combines with J gene TRBJ1-6, with 7 bases aligning to TRBD1. CDR3 sequence: CAIRRQGGLNSPLHF. The CDR3 nucleotides are TGTGCCATCAGAAGACAGGGCGGCCTTAATTCACCCCTCCACTTT.